These 32 T cell receptor beta chains came from one sample sequenced in a study of OX40 agonist ivuxolimab in advanced cancers. TCRdb keeps only in-frame clones here, not all; method: immunoSEQ multiplex PCR. There are 98,000 or so clones in the sample; around nine tenths occur only once, and around 0.82% lies in the top ten. The sequencing here drew on CD4+ or CD8+ T cells sorted from blood, taken in a trial of the OX40 agonist ivuxolimab. Receptor source: an adult with an advanced solid tumor such as melanoma, head and neck, liver or kidney cancer.

J is TRBJ1-1 and V is TRBV7-2; D is perhaps TRBD1 (6 bases). The CDR3 has 15 residues. V was pared by 5 bases and J by 5 bases, with 18 bases between. CDR1 is SGHTA and CDR2 is FQGNSA in the germline V gene. This CDR3 reads CASSPPRGGVTEAFF. The CDR3 coding sequence is TGTGCCAGCAGCCCACCTCGCGGGGGCGTTACTGAAGCTTTCTTT.

The rearrangement uses TRBV7-8 and TRBJ1-1, with unresolved D. Deletions cut 4 bases from V and 1 base from J, with 10 bases between. This CDR3 is 14 amino acids long. The germline V gene encodes CDR1 SGHVS and CDR2 FQNEAQ. The CDR3 protein is CASSSRLANTEAFF. DNA for the CDR3: TGTGCCAGCAGCTCCCGCCTAGCGAACACTGAAGCTTTCTTT.

The chain couples TRBV5-8 to TRBJ2-7, with D unclear. The CDR3 extends over 13 amino acids. V dropped 4 bases and J dropped 3 bases, with 11 bases sitting between them. The germline V gene has CDR1 SGHTS and CDR2 YDEGEE. CDR3 sequence reads: CASSPMPYYEQYV. The DNA for the CDR3 is TGTGCCAGCAGCCCGATGCCCTACTACGAGCAGTACGTC.

V is TRBV6-1 and J is TRBJ2-1; D is possibly TRBD2 (6 bases). The V and J ends lost 6 bases and 9 bases respectively, with 18 bases between them. CDR1 is MNHNS, CDR2 SASEGT, per germline. This CDR3 comprises 14 residues. The CDR3 bases are TGTGCCAGCAGGAGGCGGGATATCACGGGTGAGCAGTTCTTC. Its protein product is CASRRRDITGEQFF.

This chain connects TRBV2 to TRBJ2-7, with no clear D. This CDR3 is built from 12 residues. Germline lookup yields CDR1 SNHLY and CDR2 FYNNEI. Trimming took 8 bases from V and 4 from J, leaving 12 bases between them. CDR3 DNA sequence: TGTGCCAGCTCGAGTTTAGGTTACGAGCAGTACTTC. Residues: CASSSLGYEQYF.

This sequence joins TRBV7-3 and TRBJ2-7; 8 positions agree with TRBD2. V was pared by 5 bases and J by 0 bases, with 3 bases of the junction left unmatched. Germline CDR1 SGHTA, CDR2 FQGTGA. The CDR3 sequence is 14 residues long. The CDR3 DNA sequence: TGTGCCAGCAGCACTAGCGGAACCTCCTACGAGCAGTACTTC. It translates to CASSTSGTSYEQYF.

This clone was detected only a few times. The genes are TRBV18 and TRBJ1-1; 8 bases match TRBD1. The length of the CDR3 is 14 residues. Germline CDR1 and CDR2: KGHSH and LQKENI. J gave up 1 base and V 6 bases, and 4 bases lay outside the gene matches. The CDR3 reads CASSLGTGNTEAFF. The CDR3 DNA sequence: TGTGCCAGCTCCCTAGGGACAGGGAACACTGAAGCTTTCTTT.

The gene calls are TRBV5-1 and TRBJ2-7; 10 bases align to TRBD2. Germline V gene data show CDR1 as SGHRS and CDR2 as YFSETQ. This CDR3 contains 14 residues. Trimming removed 4 bases from V and 6 bases from J; junction bases left unmatched: 7. The CDR3 DNA is TGCGCCAGCAGCCCTCCGGGACTAGCGCCCGAGCAGTACTTC. It encodes CASSPPGLAPEQYF.

The rearrangement uses TRBV6-1 and TRBJ1-1, with 9 bases lining up with TRBD1. Germline CDR1 and CDR2: MNHNS and SASEGT. J gave up 6 bases and V 1 base, and 6 bases lay outside the gene matches. CDR3 length equals 15 residues. DNA for the CDR3: TGTGCCAGCAGTGAAGGGGAGGACAGGGGCCCTGAAGCTTTCTTT. Protein product: CASSEGEDRGPEAFF.

This sequence joins TRBV7-9 and TRBJ2-1; 8 bases align to TRBD1. Germline V gives CDR1 SEHNR, CDR2 FQNEAQ (reference sequence). This CDR3 has 15 amino acids. The V gene end was trimmed by 6 bases and the J gene end by 0 bases; junction bases not matched to a gene: 4. CDR3 amino acids: CASSWTGSSYNEQFF. Written as DNA, the CDR3 is TGTGCCAGCAGTTGGACAGGGAGCTCCTACAATGAGCAGTTCTTC.

The V call is TRBV10-3, the J call TRBJ1-5, with D unclear. Germline CDR1 is ENHRY and CDR2 is SYGVKD. Trimming took off 3 bases at V and 0 bases at J, with 6 bases between the two ends. This CDR3 has 14 amino acids. CDR3 sequence reads: CAISESDSNQPQHF. Written as DNA, the CDR3 is TGTGCCATCAGTGAAAGTGATAGCAATCAGCCCCAGCATTTT.

V gene TRBV21-1 combines with J gene TRBJ1-5. TRBV21-1 is classified as a pseudogene. CDR3 length: 15 residues. The CDR3 here is CASSKAGISNQPQHF. DNA for the CDR3: TGTGCCAGCAGCAAAGCGGGTATCAGCAATCAGCCCCAGCATTTT.

This clone appeared a few times. The chain employs TRBV5-1 and TRBJ2-3; the D gene is possibly TRBD2 (6 bases). Germline V gene lookup returns CDR1 SGHRS and CDR2 YFSETQ. This CDR3 has 15 amino acids. With 1 base removed from V and 6 bases from J, the gap between germline ends came to 15 bases. The CDR3, as DNA: TGCGCCAGCAGCTTGCGTACTAGCCCTCAGGATACGCAGTATTTT. It is translated as CASSLRTSPQDTQYF.

This clone was seen a single time. The chain has TRBV6-1 and TRBJ2-1; D might be TRBD2 (5 bases). V shed 3 bases and J shed 6 bases, with 12 bases lying between them. Germline V lookup: CDR1 MNHNS, CDR2 SASEGT. The CDR3 spans 14 residues. CDR3 amino acids: CASSDVASTNEQFF. CDR3 in DNA: TGTGCCAGCAGTGACGTGGCTAGCACCAATGAGCAGTTCTTC.

V is TRBV5-1 and J is TRBJ1-6; TRBD1 is a possible D gene (5 bases). Germline V gene lookup returns CDR1 SGHRS and CDR2 YFSETQ. V shed 2 bases and J shed 6 bases, with 18 bases lying between them. The CDR3 length is 17 residues. CDR3 residues: CASSFMEISGGNSPLHF. CDR3 DNA sequence: TGCGCCAGCAGCTTCATGGAAATATCGGGGGGTAATTCACCCCTCCACTTT.

The genes are TRBV5-1 and TRBJ2-2; no clear D gene. Per germline, CDR1 SGHRS and CDR2 YFSETQ. The CDR3 has 15 amino acids. With 1 base removed from V and 6 bases from J, the gap between germline ends came to 13 bases. In DNA form, the CDR3 reads TGCGCCAGCAGCTTGTCCCCCGGAGTTGCCGGGGAGCTGTTTTTT. Translating it yields CASSLSPGVAGELFF.

J is TRBJ2-7 and V is TRBV27, with 7 bases aligning to TRBD2. Germline V gene sequence: CDR1 MNHEY, CDR2 SMNVEV (reference sequence). The V gene end was trimmed by 4 bases and the J gene end by 2 bases; junction bases not matched to a gene: 2. The CDR3 has 13 amino acids. Here the CDR3 reads CASSSGLPYEQYV. CDR3 nucleotide sequence: TGTGCCAGCAGTTCGGGACTACCCTACGAGCAGTACGTC.

The chain carries TRBV4-1 and TRBJ2-3; 13 bases fit TRBD2. Germline V gene sequence: CDR1 MGHRA, CDR2 YSYEKL. This CDR3 comprises 16 residues. Trimming at V came to 1 base and at J to 5 bases, leaving 3 bases not matched to a gene. The CDR3 reads CASSQGLAGGGDTQYF. The DNA for the CDR3 is TGCGCCAGCAGCCAAGGACTAGCGGGAGGTGGAGATACGCAGTATTTT.

CDR3 sequence: CASRETGHLSYEQYF. The CDR3 coding sequence is TGTGCCAGTCGGGAGACCGGACATCTGTCCTACGAGCAGTACTTC. The chain uses TRBV19 and TRBJ2-7, with D maybe TRBD2 (6 bases). The germline V and J ends were trimmed by 8 bases and 1 base, with 18 bases remaining between them. Germline loops: CDR1 LNHDA, CDR2 SQIVND (reference sequence). There are 15 residues in the CDR3.

The CDR3 DNA is TGTGCCATCAGTGAGTCCGTCCTCAACACTGAAGCTTTCTTT. This gives the protein CAISESVLNTEAFF. The chain is built from TRBV10-3 and TRBJ1-1, with D hard to call. V lost 0 bases, J lost 2 bases, and 7 bases lay in between. CDR1 and CDR2 (germline): ENHRY, SYGVKD. This CDR3 has 14 amino acids.

The rearrangement uses TRBV30 and TRBJ2-1, with 8 bases matching TRBD1. V lost 5 bases and J lost 4; bases outside the gene matches: 1. CDR1 is GTSNPN and CDR2 is SVGIG in the germline V gene (reference sequence). The CDR3 totals 12 residues. Here the CDR3 DNA reads TGTGCCTGGGGACAGGGTTACAATGAGCAGTTCTTC. Protein sequence: CAWGQGYNEQFF.

The J gene is TRBJ2-7, the V gene TRBV4-2; D tentatively reads TRBD1 or TRBD2 (6 bases each). The CDR3 contains 15 residues. CDR1 and CDR2 from the germline V gene are LGHNA and YNFKEQ. V lost 0 bases, J lost 3 bases, and 12 bases lay in between. The CDR3 region is CASSQERGLFYEQYF. CDR3 in DNA: TGTGCCAGCAGCCAAGAACGGGGGCTTTTCTACGAGCAGTACTTC.

The rearrangement joins TRBV7-2 to TRBJ2-5, with TRBD2 matching 7 bases. Germline loops: CDR1 SGHTA, CDR2 FQGNSA. Germline trimming cut 1 base from V and 4 bases from J; bases unmatched to any gene: 6. The CDR3 extends over 15 amino acids. CDR3 sequence (DNA): TGTGCCAGCAGCTTAGGGGGGACGGGGGGAGAGACCCAGTACTTC. Its translation is CASSLGGTGGETQYF.

In DNA form, the CDR3 reads TGTGCCAGCAGCGTAGCACCGTACACTGAAGCTTTCTTT. This codes for CASSVAPYTEAFF. The chain links TRBV9 to TRBJ1-1; D is unresolved. The CDR3 has 13 residues. Trimming took 0 bases from V and 3 from J, leaving 6 bases between them. The V gene's germline CDR1 is SGDLS and CDR2 YYNGEE.

The sample holds one count of this clone. The chain links TRBV5-8 to TRBJ1-1; tentatively, D is TRBD1 (5 bases). The CDR3 runs to 16 residues. From germline, CDR1 is SGHTS and CDR2 YDEGEE. V was shortened by 5 bases and J by 0 bases, with 17 bases between the two germline ends. The CDR3 coding sequence is TGTGCCAGCAGGTTACACCAGGGAGTCGTGAACACTGAAGCTTTCTTT. Translated, it gives CASRLHQGVVNTEAFF.

The V call is TRBV19, the J call TRBJ1-5; D remains unclear. Germline V gene lookup returns CDR1 LNHDA and CDR2 SQIVND (reference sequence). The CDR3 has 15 residues. The germline V and J ends were trimmed by 3 bases and 2 bases, with 11 bases remaining between them. CDR3 DNA: TGTGCCAGTAGTATGTGGGCCCTCGGCAATCAGCCCCAGCATTTT. Translation gives CASSMWALGNQPQHF.

V usage is TRBV5-5 and J usage is TRBJ2-6; no definite D call. CDR3 length: 14 residues. V dropped 6 bases and J dropped 1 base, with 8 bases sitting between them. The germline gives CDR1 SGHKS, CDR2 YYEKEE (reference sequence). This CDR3 is CASIQTSGANVLTF. In DNA form, the CDR3 reads TGTGCCAGCATCCAAACGTCTGGGGCCAACGTCCTGACTTTC.

This chain connects TRBV5-1 to TRBJ1-1, with a possible D match to TRBD1 (5 bases). In germline, CDR1 is SGHRS, CDR2 YFSETQ. The V and J ends lost 3 bases and 5 bases respectively, with 14 bases between them. CDR3 size: 14 residues. The CDR3 DNA is TGCGCCAGCAGCTCCTGGGGGGAAGGAACTGAAGCTTTCTTT. It translates to CASSSWGEGTEAFF.

The table lists this clone with a count of one. CDR3 sequence (DNA): TGTGCCAGCAGTTACGCGGGGGCGAGGAGTGCGGAGACCCAGTACTTC. Its protein product is CASSYAGARSAETQYF. The chain has TRBV6-5 and TRBJ2-5; a weak D match, TRBD2 (7 bases). V lost 2 bases and J 5 bases, leaving 18 bases between the germline ends. The CDR3 has 16 residues. The germline V gene encodes CDR1 MNHEY and CDR2 SVGAGI.

The chain combines TRBV19 with TRBJ2-3; TRBD2 matches at 8 bases. Germline-derived CDR1 and CDR2 are LNHDA and SQIVND (reference sequence). The CDR3 extends over 16 amino acids. The junction had 11 bases not matched to a gene; V was cut back by 6 bases and J by 3 bases. In DNA form, the CDR3 reads TGTGCCAGTAGGGGAGTCAGCGGGAGTTGGACAGATACGCAGTATTTT. Translating gives CASRGVSGSWTDTQYF.

The gene calls are TRBV5-6 and TRBJ1-1; a possible D gene is TRBD1 (5 bases). The ends were cut back, 6 bases at V and 1 base at J, with 16 bases in the middle. Germline V gene data show CDR1 as SGHDT and CDR2 as YYEEEE. CDR3 length: 15 amino acids. The DNA of the CDR3 is TGTGCCAGCACCTGGGACCTAGGCGCGAACACTGAAGCTTTCTTT. Residues: CASTWDLGANTEAFF.

This clone appeared once. The genes are TRBV4-2 and TRBJ2-1, with D uncertain. Between the trimmed V and J ends, which lost 1 base and 7 bases, there was a span of 8 bases. Germline V lookup: CDR1 LGHNA, CDR2 YNFKEQ. CDR3 size: 13 residues. The CDR3 region is CASSQASRNEQFF. DNA of the CDR3: TGTGCCAGCAGCCAAGCTAGTCGGAATGAGCAGTTCTTC.